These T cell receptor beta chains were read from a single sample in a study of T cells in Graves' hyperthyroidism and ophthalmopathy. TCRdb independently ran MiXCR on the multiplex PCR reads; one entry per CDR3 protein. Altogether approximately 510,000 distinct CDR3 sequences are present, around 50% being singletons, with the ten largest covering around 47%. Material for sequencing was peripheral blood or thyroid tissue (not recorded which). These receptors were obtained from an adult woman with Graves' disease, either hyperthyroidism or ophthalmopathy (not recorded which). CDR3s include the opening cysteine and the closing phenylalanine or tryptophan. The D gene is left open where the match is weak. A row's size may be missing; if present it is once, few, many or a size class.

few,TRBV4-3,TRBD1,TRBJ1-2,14,TGCGCCAGCAGCGAACTAGGGGGCCCCTATGGCTACACCTTC,CASSELGGPYGYTF
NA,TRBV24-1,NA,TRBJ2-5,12,TGTGCCAACGGGTTTGAACAAGAGACCCAGTACTTC,CANGFEQETQYF
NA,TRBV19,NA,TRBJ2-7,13,TGTGCCAGTAGTATAGACCCTTCCTACGAGCAGTACTTC,CASSIDPSYEQYF
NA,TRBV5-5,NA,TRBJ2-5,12,TGTGCCAGCAGGCAGGTTGGGGAGACCCAGTACTTC,CASRQVGETQYF
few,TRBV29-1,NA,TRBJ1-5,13,TGCAGCGCCTTGGGAGGGGCGGGACAGCCCCAGCATTTT,CSALGGAGQPQHF
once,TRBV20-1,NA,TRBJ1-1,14,TGCAGTGCAGAGAGTTGGGTAAAGAGCACTGAAGCTTTCTTT,CSAESWVKSTEAFF
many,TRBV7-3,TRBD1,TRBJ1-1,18,TGTGCCAGCAGCTTAGATGACGACAGGGGGATGTTGAACACTGAAGCTTTCTTT,CASSLDDDRGMLNTEAFF
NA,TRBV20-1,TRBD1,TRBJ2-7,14,TGCAGTGCTAGAGATCTTGGGACAGCCTACGAGCAGTACTTC,CSARDLGTAYEQYF
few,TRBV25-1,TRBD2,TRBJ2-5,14,TGTGCTAGAGATCCGGCGGGAGCGGGGAAGACCCAGTACTTC,CARDPAGAGKTQYF
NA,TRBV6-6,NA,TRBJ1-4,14,TGTGCCAGCAGTCCCGAGACCTGGCAGACGAAACTGTTTTTT,CASSPETWQTKLFF
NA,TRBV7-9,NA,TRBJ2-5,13,TGTGCCAGCAGCTTACTGACTCCAGAGACCCAGTACTTC,CASSLLTPETQYF
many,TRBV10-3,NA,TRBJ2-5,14,TGTGCCATCAGTGAGTTCAAAGGGTTGGAGACCCAGTACTTC,CAISEFKGLETQYF
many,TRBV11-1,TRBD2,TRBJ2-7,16,TGTGCCAGCAGCGATTTCTTCGGGACTAGCAGCTACGAGCAGTACTTC,CASSDFFGTSSYEQYF
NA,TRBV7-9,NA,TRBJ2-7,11,TGTGCCACCGCAGGGGTCGGGGAGCAGTACTTC,CATAGVGEQYF
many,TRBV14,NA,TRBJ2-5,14,TGTGCCAGCAGCCAACCGTGGAGCCAAGAGACCCAGTACTTC,CASSQPWSQETQYF
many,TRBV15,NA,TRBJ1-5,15,TGTGCCACCAGCAGAGATAAGGCGGAAGGGGAGCCCCAGCATTTT,CATSRDKAEGEPQHF
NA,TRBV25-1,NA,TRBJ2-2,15,TGTGCCAGCAGCAGGGCTAGTGAGAACACCGGGGAGCTGTTTTTT,CASSRASENTGELFF
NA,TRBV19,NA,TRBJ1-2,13,TGTGCCAGTAGTACCACACAGAACTATGGCTACACCTTC,CASSTTQNYGYTF
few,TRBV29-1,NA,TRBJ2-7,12,TGCAGCGTTGGGGGTCATACCTACGAGCAGTACTTC,CSVGGHTYEQYF
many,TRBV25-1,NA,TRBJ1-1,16,TGTGCCAGCAGTGAATATCGAGGAACCACGAACACTGAAGCTTTCTTT,CASSEYRGTTNTEAFF
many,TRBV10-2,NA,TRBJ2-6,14,TGCGCCACGACCAAGGGGTCAGGGGCCAACGTCCTGACTTTC,CATTKGSGANVLTF
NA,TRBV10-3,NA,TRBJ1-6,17,TGTGCCATCAGTGCTCGGACGCAGAGCTCCTATAATTCACCCCTCCACTTT,CAISARTQSSYNSPLHF
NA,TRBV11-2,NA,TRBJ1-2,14,TGTGCCAGCAGCTTAATTTCGGGGGCGGGAGGCTACACCTTC,CASSLISGAGGYTF
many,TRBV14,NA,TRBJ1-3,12,TGTGCCAGCAGCCAAGTCGAGAACACCATATATTTT,CASSQVENTIYF